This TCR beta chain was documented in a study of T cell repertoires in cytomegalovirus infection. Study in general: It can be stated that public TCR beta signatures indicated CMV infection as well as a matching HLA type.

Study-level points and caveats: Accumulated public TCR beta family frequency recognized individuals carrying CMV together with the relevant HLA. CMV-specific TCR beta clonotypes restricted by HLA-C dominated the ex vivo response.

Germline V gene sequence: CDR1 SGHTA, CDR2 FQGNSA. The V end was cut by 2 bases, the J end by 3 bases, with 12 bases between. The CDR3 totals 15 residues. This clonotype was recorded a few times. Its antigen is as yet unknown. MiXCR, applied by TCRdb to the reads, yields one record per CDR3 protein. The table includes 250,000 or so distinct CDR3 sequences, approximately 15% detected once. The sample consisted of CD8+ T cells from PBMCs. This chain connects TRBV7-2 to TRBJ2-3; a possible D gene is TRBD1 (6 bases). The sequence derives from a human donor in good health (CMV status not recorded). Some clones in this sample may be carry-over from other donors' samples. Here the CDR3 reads CASSLSSTGTDTQYF. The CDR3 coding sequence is TGTGCCAGCAGCTTATCCTCGACAGGAACAGATACGCAGTATTTT.